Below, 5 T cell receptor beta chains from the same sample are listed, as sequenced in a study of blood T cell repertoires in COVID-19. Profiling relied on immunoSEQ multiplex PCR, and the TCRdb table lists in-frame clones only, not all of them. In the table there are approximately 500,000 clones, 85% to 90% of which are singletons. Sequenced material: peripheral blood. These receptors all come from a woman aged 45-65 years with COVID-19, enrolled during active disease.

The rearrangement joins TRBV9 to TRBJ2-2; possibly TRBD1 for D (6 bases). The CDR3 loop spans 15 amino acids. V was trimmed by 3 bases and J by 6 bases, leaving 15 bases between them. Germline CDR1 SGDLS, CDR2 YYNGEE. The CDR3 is CASSEGDGKPGELFF. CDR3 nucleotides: TGTGCCAGCAGCGAGGGGGACGGCAAACCCGGGGAGCTGTTTTTT.

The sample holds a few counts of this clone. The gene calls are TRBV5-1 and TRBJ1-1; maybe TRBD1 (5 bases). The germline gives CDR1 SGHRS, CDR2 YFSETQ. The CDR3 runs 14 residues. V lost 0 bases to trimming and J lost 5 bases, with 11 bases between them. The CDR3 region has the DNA TGCGCCAGCAGCTTGGCCGGAAGGGGAACTGAAGCTTTCTTT. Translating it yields CASSLAGRGTEAFF.

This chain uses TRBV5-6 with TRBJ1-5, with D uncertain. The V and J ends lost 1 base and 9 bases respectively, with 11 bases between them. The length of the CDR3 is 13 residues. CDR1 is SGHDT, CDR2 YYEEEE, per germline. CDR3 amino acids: CASSLLGSRPQHF. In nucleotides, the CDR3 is TGTGCCAGCAGCTTGCTGGGCTCTCGGCCCCAGCATTTT.

The CDR3 loop reads CASSFPAGVLPEQYF. In nucleotides, the CDR3 is TGTGCCAGCAGCTTTCCCGCGGGGGTCCTTCCCGAGCAGTACTTC. The rearrangement links TRBV11-2 to TRBJ2-7; TRBD2 matches at 7 bases. The CDR3 totals 15 residues. The germline gives CDR1 SGHAT, CDR2 FQNNGV. The junction had 11 bases not matched to a gene; V was cut back by 3 bases and J by 6 bases. Variable domain in full (rest from reference TRBV11-2 and TRBJ2-7): EAGVAQSPRYKIIEKRQSVAFWCNPISGHATLYWYQQILGQGPKLLIQFQNNGVVDDSQLPKDRFSAERLKGVDSTLKIQPAKLEDSAVYLCASSFPAGVLPEQYFGPGTRLTVT.

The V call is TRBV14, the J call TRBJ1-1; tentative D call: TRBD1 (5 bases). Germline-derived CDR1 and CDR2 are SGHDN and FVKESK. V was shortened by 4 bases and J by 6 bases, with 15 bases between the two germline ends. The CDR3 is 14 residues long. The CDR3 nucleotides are TGTGCCAGCAGCCCCCGGGTTCAAGGGGCTGAAGCTTTCTTT. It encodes CASSPRVQGAEAFF.